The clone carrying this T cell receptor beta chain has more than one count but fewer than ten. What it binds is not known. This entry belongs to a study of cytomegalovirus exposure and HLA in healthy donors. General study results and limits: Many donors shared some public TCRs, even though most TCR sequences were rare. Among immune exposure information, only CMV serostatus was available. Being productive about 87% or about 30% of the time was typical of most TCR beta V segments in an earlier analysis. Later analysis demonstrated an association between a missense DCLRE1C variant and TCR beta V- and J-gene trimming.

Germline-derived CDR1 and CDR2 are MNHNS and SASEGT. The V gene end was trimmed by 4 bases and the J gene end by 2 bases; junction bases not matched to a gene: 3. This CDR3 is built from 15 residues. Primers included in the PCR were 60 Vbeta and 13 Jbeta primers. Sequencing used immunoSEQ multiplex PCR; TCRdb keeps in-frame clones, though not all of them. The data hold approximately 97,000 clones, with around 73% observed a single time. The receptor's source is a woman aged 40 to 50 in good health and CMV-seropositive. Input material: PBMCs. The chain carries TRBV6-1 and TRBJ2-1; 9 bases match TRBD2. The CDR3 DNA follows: TGTGCCAGCAGTGGGCGGACTAGCGCCTACAATGAGCAGTTCTTC. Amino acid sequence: CASSGRTSAYNEQFF.